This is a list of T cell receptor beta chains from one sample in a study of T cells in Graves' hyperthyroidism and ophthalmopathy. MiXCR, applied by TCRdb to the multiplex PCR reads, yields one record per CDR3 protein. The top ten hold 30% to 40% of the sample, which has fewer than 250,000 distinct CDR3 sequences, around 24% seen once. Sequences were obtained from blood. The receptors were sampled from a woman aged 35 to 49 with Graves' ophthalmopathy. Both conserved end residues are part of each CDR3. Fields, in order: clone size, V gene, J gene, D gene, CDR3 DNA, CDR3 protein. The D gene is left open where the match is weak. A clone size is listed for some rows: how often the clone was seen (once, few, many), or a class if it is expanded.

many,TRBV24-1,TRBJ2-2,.,TGTGCCACCAGTGACCCGGTAGTTGCCACCGGGGAGCTGTTTTTT,CATSDPVVATGELFF
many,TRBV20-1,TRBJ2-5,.,TGCAGTGCTAGAGTTCGGCGAAAAGAGACCCAGTACTTC,CSARVRRKETQYF
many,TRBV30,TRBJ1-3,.,TGTGCCTGGAGTGTAGGCCCTGGAAACACCATATATTTT,CAWSVGPGNTIYF
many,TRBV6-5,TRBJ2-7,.,TGTGCCAGCAGTTACGGGGCAGGGAGCTCCTACGAGCAGTACTTC,CASSYGAGSSYEQYF
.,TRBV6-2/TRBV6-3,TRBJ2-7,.,TGTGCCAGCAGTTACACAGGAGTGTCCTACGAGCAGTACTTC,CASSYTGVSYEQYF
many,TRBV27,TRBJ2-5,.,TGTGCCAGCGGTCCGATGGGGACCCAGTACTTC,CASGPMGTQYF
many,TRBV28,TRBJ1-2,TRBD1,TGTGCCAGCAGTTTTCAGGGGGCGCTCTATGGCTACACCTTC,CASSFQGALYGYTF
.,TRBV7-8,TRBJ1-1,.,TGTGCCAGCAGCTTAGAAGGGGAATTGAACACTGAAGCTTTCTTT,CASSLEGELNTEAFF
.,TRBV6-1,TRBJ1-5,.,TGTGCCAGCAGTGAAGAATTTTGGACGGTGAGCAATCAGCCCCAGCATTTT,CASSEEFWTVSNQPQHF
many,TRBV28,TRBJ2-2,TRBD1,TGTGCCAGCAGATGGACAGGGCGGGACGGGGAGCTGTTTTTT,CASRWTGRDGELFF
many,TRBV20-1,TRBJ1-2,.,TGCAGTGCTACCCGGCAGACCTATGGCTACACCTTC,CSATRQTYGYTF
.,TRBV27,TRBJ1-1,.,TGTGCCAGCAGTCCACGGACGCGAGTTGAAGCTTTCTTT,CASSPRTRVEAFF
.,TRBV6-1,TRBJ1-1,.,TGTGCCAGCAGAAAGGTGAGAGGACCTACTGAAGCTTTCTTT,CASRKVRGPTEAFF
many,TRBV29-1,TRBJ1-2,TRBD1,TGCAGCGCCCCCCGGGACAGGGGGAATGGCTACACCTTC,CSAPRDRGNGYTF
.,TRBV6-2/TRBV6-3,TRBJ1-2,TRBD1,TGTGCCAGCAGCCGAGGGGGCTCGGACTATGGCTACACCTTC,CASSRGGSDYGYTF
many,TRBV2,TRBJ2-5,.,TGTGCCAGCAAGCAGGGGGAGACCCAGTACTTC,CASKQGETQYF
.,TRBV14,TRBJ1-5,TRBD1,TGTGCCAGCAGCCATCACTCCGGGACAGGGGAAAATAGCAATCAGCCCCAGCATTTT,CASSHHSGTGENSNQPQHF
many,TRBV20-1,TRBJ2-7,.,TGCAGTGCCCCCCGAGATACCTACGAGCAGTACTTC,CSAPRDTYEQYF
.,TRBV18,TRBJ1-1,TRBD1,TGTGCCAGCTCACCGACAGGGGGGCCAACTGAAGCTTTCTTT,CASSPTGGPTEAFF
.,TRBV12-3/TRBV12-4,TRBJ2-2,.,TGTGCCAGCAGTTCGCTTAAAGGGGTTACCGGGGAGCTGTTTTTT,CASSSLKGVTGELFF
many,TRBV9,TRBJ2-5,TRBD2,TGTGCCAGCAGGAGGGGACTAGGTCTGGAGACCCAGTACTTC,CASRRGLGLETQYF
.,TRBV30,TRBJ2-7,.,TGTGCCTGGAGTGTAGACTACGAGCAGTACTTC,CAWSVDYEQYF
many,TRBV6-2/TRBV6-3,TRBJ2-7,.,TGTGCCAGCAGTTACTCCTCCTACTACTCCTACGAGCAGTACTTC,CASSYSSYYSYEQYF
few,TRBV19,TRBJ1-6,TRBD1,TGTGCCAGTAGGGACCGGTTAGGGGGCAATTCACCCCTCCACTTT,CASRDRLGGNSPLHF
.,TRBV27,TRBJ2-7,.,TGTGCCAGCAGTTTTCACTACAGGAGCTCCTACGAGCAGTACTTC,CASSFHYRSSYEQYF
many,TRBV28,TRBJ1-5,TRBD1,TGTGCCAGCAGTCCACGGGACAGCTATAGACCGGATAGCAATCAGCCCCAGCATTTT,CASSPRDSYRPDSNQPQHF